A selection of T cell receptor beta chains follows, all from one sample in a study of early T cells in non-severe SARS-CoV-2 infection. Via MiXCR, TCRdb re-called the 5' RACE reads, giving one row per CDR3 protein. The sample has 55,000 to 70,000 distinct CDR3 sequences; 9.5% to 15% are singletons. The source material was whole blood. Source of these receptors: an adult who was a healthcare worker with PCR-confirmed SARS-CoV-2 infection or an uninfected control (not recorded which). Both conserved end residues are part of each CDR3. The order of the fields is CDR3 protein, CDR3 DNA, J gene, V gene, clone size, D gene. The D gene is left open where the match is weak. Clone size is not always given. Where it is, it says once, few, many or a class for expanded clones.

CASGDRVTEAFF TGTGCCAGCGGGGACAGGGTCACTGAAGCTTTCTTT TRBJ1-1 TRBV6-2/TRBV6-3 NA TRBD1
CASSLQGWATNEQFF TGTGCCAGCAGCTTACAGGGGTGGGCAACCAATGAGCAGTTCTTC TRBJ2-1 TRBV7-8 many NA
CSVNAQGYGYTF TGCAGCGTCAATGCCCAGGGGTATGGCTACACCTTC TRBJ1-2 TRBV29-1 many NA
CASSLVLGITDTQYF TGTGCCAGCAGCTTGGTGTTGGGAATTACAGATACGCAGTATTTT TRBJ2-3 TRBV5-5 few NA
CSVELGMKDEKLFF TGCAGCGTTGAATTGGGGATGAAGGACGAAAAACTGTTTTTT TRBJ1-4 TRBV29-1 few NA
CSAPLSGDEQFF TGCAGTGCTCCCCTCTCAGGGGATGAGCAGTTCTTC TRBJ2-1 TRBV20-1 many NA
CAWSGPPRELGASSYNEQFF TGTGCCTGGAGTGGGCCCCCCCGTGAACTAGGCGCATCGTCCTACAATGAGCAGTTCTTC TRBJ2-1 TRBV30 NA NA
CASSSPPTSAYEQYF TGTGCCAGCAGCTCGCCCCCGACTAGTGCCTACGAGCAGTACTTC TRBJ2-7 TRBV7-8 many NA
CSVAGPGLNSPLHF TGCAGCGTCGCGGGCCCGGGCCTTAATTCACCCCTCCACTTT TRBJ1-6 TRBV29-1 NA NA
CASSPARDTIYF TGTGCCAGCAGCCCAGCCCGGGACACCATATATTTT TRBJ1-3 TRBV7-8 few NA
CASSASGDGKMNF TGCGCCAGCAGTGCATCCGGGGACGGAAAAATGAATTTT TRBJ1-1 TRBV10-1 many NA
CASSHRQSSSYEQYF TGTGCCAGCAGTCATAGACAGTCTAGCTCCTACGAGCAGTACTTC TRBJ2-7 TRBV3-1 few NA
CASSPLDGGETQYF TGTGCCAGCAGCCCGCTGGACGGGGGAGAGACCCAGTACTTC TRBJ2-5 TRBV14 NA NA
CASSSTSGPETQYF TGTGCCAGCAGTTCTACTAGCGGACCAGAGACCCAGTACTTC TRBJ2-5 TRBV6-2/TRBV6-3 NA TRBD2
CASSPAYEQYF TGTGCCAGCAGCCCCGCCTACGAGCAGTACTTC TRBJ2-7 TRBV7-9 many NA
CASSKAGQPNEKLFF TGTGCCAGCAGCAAAGCAGGACAGCCTAATGAAAAACTGTTTTTT TRBJ1-4 TRBV21-1 NA NA
CASFMRAGALNTEAFF TGTGCCAGCTTTATGAGGGCAGGGGCCTTGAACACTGAAGCTTTCTTT TRBJ1-1 TRBV6-6 many NA
CSASRGQGNSPLHF TGCAGTGCTAGTAGGGGACAGGGAAATTCACCCCTCCACTTT TRBJ1-6 TRBV20-1 many TRBD1
CASSPDRGNQPQHF TGTGCCAGCAGTCCAGACAGGGGAAATCAGCCCCAGCATTTT TRBJ1-5 TRBV6-5 NA TRBD1
CASSLLIALIPYEQYF TGTGCCAGCAGCTTACTTATAGCTCTGATCCCCTACGAGCAGTACTTC TRBJ2-7 TRBV11-2 NA NA
CASSSLGLGQETQYF TGTGCCAGCAGCTCACTCGGACTAGGTCAAGAGACCCAGTACTTC TRBJ2-5 TRBV11-2 many TRBD2
CASSLGQGSKNIQYF TGTGCCAGCTCACTTGGTCAGGGATCCAAAAACATTCAGTACTTC TRBJ2-4 TRBV18 few NA
CASSPGQGETQYF TGTGCCAGCTCACCCGGACAGGGCGAGACCCAGTACTTC TRBJ2-5 TRBV18 NA TRBD1
CASSKVGQGNTEAFF NA TRBJ1-1 TRBV21-1 many NA
CAWSRESSYEQYF TGTGCCTGGAGTAGGGAGAGCAGCTACGAGCAGTACTTC TRBJ2-7 TRBV30 few NA
CASSSSGGAEDTQYF TGTGCCAGCAGCTCTAGCGGGGGGGCCGAAGATACGCAGTATTTT TRBJ2-3 TRBV13 many TRBD2
CSAQGIGEGGRYTF TGCAGTGCCCAGGGTATAGGGGAAGGCGGGCGCTACACCTTC TRBJ1-2 TRBV20-1 NA NA
CASSLSLHRSEQFF TGTGCCAGCAGCTTATCTCTCCACCGAAGCGAGCAGTTCTTC TRBJ2-1 TRBV7-8 many NA
CASSGLDTVYSPLHF TGTGCCAGCAGCGGGCTGGACACGGTTTATTCACCCCTCCACTTT TRBJ1-6 TRBV5-6 many NA
CASISRPEGAGVQEEQYF TGTGCCAGCATTTCCCGTCCCGAGGGGGCGGGGGTCCAGGAAGAGCAGTACTTC TRBJ2-7 TRBV6-2/TRBV6-3 many NA
CASSSSRVGQGNEKLFF TGTGCCAGCAGCTCCAGTCGAGTAGGGCAGGGCAATGAAAAACTGTTTTTT TRBJ1-4 TRBV11-2 many NA
CASSQAVGSSPLHF TGTGCCAGCAGCCAAGCGGTCGGTAGCTCACCCCTCCACTTT TRBJ1-6 TRBV3-1 many NA
CASSRNGGRARYNEQFF TGTGCTAGCAGCCGGAACGGGGGGAGGGCGCGATACAATGAGCAGTTCTTC TRBJ2-1 TRBV7-7 NA TRBD2
CASSLGGGGSPLHF TGTGCCAGCAGTTTAGGGGGCGGCGGGTCACCCCTCCACTTT TRBJ1-6 TRBV12-3/TRBV12-4 few NA
CASSPAYEQFF TGTGCCAGCAGCCCCGCATATGAGCAGTTCTTC TRBJ2-1 TRBV7-8 NA NA
CASSLQTPNTEAFF TGTGCCAGCAGTCTCCAGACCCCGAACACTGAAGCTTTCTTT TRBJ1-1 TRBV6-1 NA NA
CASSTRGTDTQYF TGTGCCAGCTCCACCAGGGGCACAGATACGCAGTATTTT TRBJ2-3 TRBV18 many NA
CASSQGWRTEAFF TGTGCCAGCAGTCAGGGCTGGCGCACTGAAGCTTTCTTT TRBJ1-1 TRBV27 many NA
CASTRLAGAYNEQFF TGTGCCAGTACCAGACTAGCGGGGGCATACAATGAGCAGTTCTTC TRBJ2-1 TRBV19 few TRBD2
CASSYVAWVNEQFF TGTGCCAGCAGTTACGTAGCTTGGGTCAATGAGCAGTTCTTC TRBJ2-1 TRBV6-5 few NA
CASSYTGDTEAFF TGTGCCAGCAGTTACACAGGGGACACTGAAGCTTTCTTT TRBJ1-1 TRBV6-5 NA TRBD1
CASSQALADTQYF TGTGCCAGCAGCCAAGCCCTAGCAGATACGCAGTATTTT TRBJ2-3 TRBV3-1 many NA
CSARDETGTISYNEQFF TGCAGTGCTAGAGATGAAACCGGGACAATCTCCTACAATGAGCAGTTCTTC TRBJ2-1 TRBV20-1 many NA
CAWSVLGGQGSQYF TGTGCCTGGAGTGTACTGGGGGGACAGGGCTCGCAGTATTTT TRBJ2-3 TRBV30 once TRBD1